This is a list of T cell receptor beta chains from one sample in a study of blood T cell repertoires in COVID-19. The assay was immunoSEQ multiplex PCR, and TCRdb's table has in-frame clones only and misses some. Seen here are roughly 250,000 clones, about 90% observed once, and the top ten hold approximately 3.5%. Input material: PBMCs or T cells enriched from blood (not recorded which). All receptors come from a woman aged 35 to 49 with acute COVID-19. The CDR3 runs from the conserved cysteine through the conserved F or W. The D gene is left open where the match is weak.

v_call	j_call	d_call	cdr3_aa
TRBV4-1	TRBJ1-5	.	CASSQGAGNQPQHF
TRBV7-2	TRBJ2-5	.	CASSLGRRQETQYF
TRBV5-4	TRBJ1-1	.	CASSQNMDRNTEAFF
TRBV7-9	TRBJ2-7	TRBD1	CASSLGQGASGQYF
TRBV6-6	TRBJ2-7	TRBD1	CASSRTGQGARVVGEQYF
TRBV2	TRBJ2-6	TRBD1	CASRRDRAPSGANVLTF
TRBV28	TRBJ1-4	.	CASISGGNNEKLFF
TRBV5-1	TRBJ1-1	.	CASSLFVGENTEAFF
TRBV13	TRBJ2-3	TRBD2	CASSLGLGGEDTQYF
TRBV5-1	TRBJ2-3	.	CASSLASTDTQYF
TRBV7-3	TRBJ2-5	TRBD2	CASSPGLSGTQYF
TRBV19	TRBJ2-5	TRBD2	CASSIMLLAGPQGYQETQYF
TRBV4-2	TRBJ2-7	TRBD2	CASSQDTSGGYEQYF
TRBV7-7	TRBJ2-1	TRBD1	CASSLGSGTGGNEQFF
TRBV29-1	TRBJ1-1	.	CSARNTEAFF
TRBV5-1	TRBJ1-1	.	CASSLAGDAEAFF
TRBV6-5	TRBJ2-5	.	CASTLEGVGETQYF
TRBV5-1	TRBJ2-5	TRBD1	CASSWGQGETQYF
TRBV3-1/TRBV3-2	TRBJ2-7	.	CASSQVGARKDEQYF
TRBV11-2	TRBJ2-1	TRBD1	CASSLANIRDRRYNEQFF
TRBV11-2	TRBJ2-1	TRBD2	CASSETGLAGGPQFF
TRBV3-1/TRBV3-2	TRBJ2-7	TRBD2	CASSPINNKGLAGADEQYF
TRBV25-1	TRBJ1-2	.	CASSEYYENYGYTF
TRBV12-3/TRBV12-4	TRBJ1-1	.	CASSLKIPGEAFF
TRBV19	TRBJ2-7	TRBD1	CASSIGSGTGAYEQYF
TRBV6-5	TRBJ1-2	.	CASSYSKLQHYGYTF
TRBV9	TRBJ2-6	.	CASSAGGSGANVLTF
TRBV30	TRBJ1-2	.	CAWSGQPNYGYTF